This TCR beta chain appears in the sequencing data of a study of T-cell memory formation after mild COVID-19. Study-level results: The authors left the SARS-CoV-2 specificity of second-wave clones peaking on day 37 unconfirmed. Day 15 to 85 contracting clones showed balanced CD4/CD8; day 15 to 37 expanders favored CD4+.

TCRdb reanalysed the 5' RACE reads using MiXCR and keeps one entry per CDR3 protein. The data hold 550,000 to 600,000 distinct CDR3 sequences, with 17% observed a single time. V dropped 5 bases and J dropped 1; count of bases not matched to a gene: 3. The germline CDR1 and CDR2 sequences are SQVTM and ANQGSEA. The CDR3 has 13 residues. A note on this clonotype: The antigen remains unidentified.

The rearrangement joins TRBV29-1 to TRBJ1-1, with 8 bases that match TRBD1. The source of this sequence is an adult woman who had mild COVID-19 (a few samples of this study predate the infection). Cell type and time point are not known. Source material: PBMCs or a T cell subset sorted from them (not recorded which). CDR3: CSVWTGRNTEAFF. CDR3 sequence (DNA): TGCAGCGTTTGGACAGGGAGGAACACTGAAGCTTTCTTT.